Following are 3 T cell receptor beta chains from one sample sequenced in a study of blood T cell repertoires in COVID-19. Clones were sequenced by immunoSEQ multiplex PCR, and TCRdb holds only the in-frame ones, with some missing. Here the sample spans 130,000 to 150,000 clones, 81% being singletons. Sequenced: peripheral blood. The receptors shown here come from a human donor in a cohort sampled during active COVID-19.

To note about this clone: The sample contains more than one DNA sequence encoding this CDR3. The V gene is TRBV5-6, the J gene TRBJ1-1, with TRBD1 matching over 7 bases. CDR3 size: 14 residues. CDR1 SGHDT and CDR2 YYEEEE come from the germline V gene. Losses at the gene ends were 0 bases for V and 5 bases for J; bases not matched to a gene: 4. The CDR3 sequence is CASSLVAGGTEAFF. The CDR3 DNA is TGTGCCAGCAGCTTGGTGGCAGGGGGTACTGAAGCTTTCTTT.

The chain joins TRBV19 to TRBJ2-5, with D maybe TRBD1 (6 bases). Between the trimmed V and J ends, which lost 6 bases and 4 bases, there was a span of 6 bases. This CDR3 spans 11 amino acids. Germline CDR1 is LNHDA and CDR2 is SQIVND (reference sequence). CDR3 DNA: TGTGCCAGTAGAGGGGGAGAGACCCAGTACTTC. Translation gives CASRGGETQYF. Variable domain in full (rest from reference TRBV19 and TRBJ2-5): DGGITQSPKYLFRKEGQNVTLSCEQNLNHDAMYWYRQDPGQGLRLIYYSQIVNDFQKGDIAEGYSVSREKKESFPLTVTSAQKNPTAFYLCASRGGETQYFGPGTRLLVL.

This clone turned up a few times. The chain combines TRBV27 with TRBJ2-1; maybe TRBD1 (6 bases). Deletions cut 6 bases from V and 0 bases from J, with 15 bases between. Germline loops: CDR1 MNHEY, CDR2 SMNVEV (reference sequence). The CDR3 extends over 16 amino acids. CDR3 DNA: TGTGCCAGCAGGGCGCTACTAGGGGGCTCCTACAATGAGCAGTTCTTC. It specifies CASRALLGGSYNEQFF.